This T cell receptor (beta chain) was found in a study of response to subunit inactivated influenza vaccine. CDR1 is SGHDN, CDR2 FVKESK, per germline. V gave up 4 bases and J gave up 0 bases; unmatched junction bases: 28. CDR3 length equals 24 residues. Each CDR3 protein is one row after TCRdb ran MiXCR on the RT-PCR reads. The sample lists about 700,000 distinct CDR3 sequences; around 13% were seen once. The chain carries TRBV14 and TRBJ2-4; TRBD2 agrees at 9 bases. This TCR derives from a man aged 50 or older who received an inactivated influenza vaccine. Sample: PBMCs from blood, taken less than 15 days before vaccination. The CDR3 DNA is TGTGCCAGCAGCCCTTGGGGTAGCGGGAGATTTGAAGGACGAGAACCGATAGCCAAAAACATTCAGTACTTC. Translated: CASSPWGSGRFEGREPIAKNIQYF.